These T cell receptor beta chains were read from a single sample in a study of cytomegalovirus exposure and HLA in healthy donors. Sequenced by immunoSEQ multiplex PCR; TCRdb stores in-frame clones only, minus some. The sample lists under 250,000 clones, approximately 79% seen once, with around 1.7% in the top ten. Sequenced: PBMCs. These TCRs come from a man over 45 in good health and CMV-seronegative. Each CDR3 is given with its conserved first and last residue. D genes are given only for firm matches. For some rows the clone size is stated as once, few or many, or as a class when expanded; others skip it.

V gene: TRBV5-5
J gene: TRBJ2-3
CDR3 length: 13
D gene: .
clone size: .
CDR3 DNA: TGTGCCAGCAGCTTGGGGGCGTCAGATACGCAGTATTTT
CDR3 protein: CASSLGASDTQYF

V gene: TRBV7-9
J gene: TRBJ2-2
CDR3 length: 12
D gene: .
clone size: .
CDR3 DNA: TGTGCCAGCAGCCGGGACACCGGGGAGCTGTTTTTT
CDR3 protein: CASSRDTGELFF

V gene: TRBV6-1
J gene: TRBJ1-2
CDR3 length: 13
D gene: TRBD1
clone size: few
CDR3 DNA: TGTGCCAGCAGTGAGACAGGGGACTATGGCTACACCTTC
CDR3 protein: CASSETGDYGYTF

V gene: TRBV6-6
J gene: TRBJ1-5
CDR3 length: 15
D gene: .
clone size: .
CDR3 DNA: TGTGCCAGCAGCCCGGGTATACGTGGGAATCAGCCCCAGCATTTT
CDR3 protein: CASSPGIRGNQPQHF

V gene: TRBV10-2
J gene: TRBJ2-4
CDR3 length: 14
D gene: .
clone size: few
CDR3 DNA: TGCGCCAGCAGTGAGCCAGTATCCAAAAACATTCAGTACTTC
CDR3 protein: CASSEPVSKNIQYF

V gene: TRBV7-9
J gene: TRBJ2-7
CDR3 length: 15
D gene: .
clone size: .
CDR3 DNA: TGTGCCAGCAGCTTAGCTCCAAGCACCTTCTACGAGCAGTACTTC
CDR3 protein: CASSLAPSTFYEQYF

V gene: TRBV10-3
J gene: TRBJ2-7
CDR3 length: 14
D gene: .
clone size: .
CDR3 DNA: TGTGCCATCAGACAGGGGCCCGGGAGCTACGAGCAGTACTTC
CDR3 protein: CAIRQGPGSYEQYF

V gene: TRBV4-1
J gene: TRBJ1-5
CDR3 length: 14
D gene: .
clone size: .
CDR3 DNA: TGCGCCAGCAGCCAAGATCGGGGAAGCCAGCCCCAGCATTTT
CDR3 protein: CASSQDRGSQPQHF

V gene: TRBV2
J gene: TRBJ2-3
CDR3 length: 15
D gene: .
clone size: .
CDR3 DNA: TGTGCCAGCAGTGAAGACGGAGAGACCATAGATACGCAGTATTTT
CDR3 protein: CASSEDGETIDTQYF

V gene: TRBV9
J gene: TRBJ2-1
CDR3 length: 15
D gene: TRBD2
clone size: .
CDR3 DNA: TGTGCCAGCAGCGTAGATACTAGCGGATACAATGAGCAGTTCTTC
CDR3 protein: CASSVDTSGYNEQFF

V gene: TRBV7-9
J gene: TRBJ2-1
CDR3 length: 14
D gene: TRBD2
clone size: .
CDR3 DNA: TGTGCCAGCAGCTTAGGCGGGGGCTACAATGAGCAGTTCTTC
CDR3 protein: CASSLGGGYNEQFF

V gene: TRBV10-2
J gene: TRBJ2-1
CDR3 length: 16
D gene: TRBD2
clone size: .
CDR3 DNA: TGCGCCAGCAGGCTAAGGGGAGGGGCGTCCTACAATGAGCAGTTCTTC
CDR3 protein: CASRLRGGASYNEQFF

V gene: TRBV9
J gene: TRBJ2-1
CDR3 length: 16
D gene: TRBD2
clone size: .
CDR3 DNA: TGTGCCAGCAGCGCAATGGGACTAGCGACCTACAATGAGCAGTTCTTC
CDR3 protein: CASSAMGLATYNEQFF

V gene: TRBV7-9
J gene: TRBJ1-1
CDR3 length: 13
D gene: .
clone size: .
CDR3 DNA: TGTGCCAGCAGCTTACGGGAGGCCACTGAAGCTTTCTTT
CDR3 protein: CASSLREATEAFF

V gene: TRBV6-6
J gene: TRBJ1-1
CDR3 length: 14
D gene: .
clone size: .
CDR3 DNA: TGTGCCAGCAGTTACTCGTTCCAAAACACTGAAGCTTTCTTT
CDR3 protein: CASSYSFQNTEAFF

V gene: TRBV28
J gene: TRBJ2-1
CDR3 length: 15
D gene: .
clone size: .
CDR3 DNA: TGTGCCAGCAGGAATCGGGAGCCCCCCTACAATGAGCAGTTCTTC
CDR3 protein: CASRNREPPYNEQFF

V gene: TRBV6-5
J gene: TRBJ2-7
CDR3 length: 12
D gene: .
clone size: .
CDR3 DNA: TGTGCCAGCGGTAGGACAGTATACGAGCAGTACTTC
CDR3 protein: CASGRTVYEQYF

V gene: TRBV15
J gene: TRBJ1-5
CDR3 length: 19
D gene: .
clone size: .
CDR3 DNA: TGTGCCACCAGCAGAGTTTGGGGGTCGGGGGACTATAGCAATCAGCCCCAGCATTTT
CDR3 protein: CATSRVWGSGDYSNQPQHF

V gene: TRBV18
J gene: TRBJ2-4
CDR3 length: 16
D gene: .
clone size: .
CDR3 DNA: TGTGCCAGCTCACCACCGCGGGGAATGGGTGAAAACATTCAGTACTTC
CDR3 protein: CASSPPRGMGENIQYF

V gene: TRBV5-1
J gene: TRBJ2-1
CDR3 length: 16
D gene: TRBD1
clone size: once
CDR3 DNA: TGCGCCAGCAGCGTGTCTTGGACAGGGGGCTTCGATGAGCAGTTCTTC
CDR3 protein: CASSVSWTGGFDEQFF

V gene: TRBV4-1
J gene: TRBJ2-6
CDR3 length: 18
D gene: .
clone size: .
CDR3 DNA: TGCGCCAGCAGCCTTAGAGGTCAGGGCGGAGCTGGGGCCAACGTCCTGACTTTC
CDR3 protein: CASSLRGQGGAGANVLTF

V gene: TRBV28
J gene: TRBJ1-2
CDR3 length: 15
D gene: TRBD1
clone size: .
CDR3 DNA: TGTGCCAGCAGCCAAGACAGGGGCCGCAGCTATGGCTACACCTTC
CDR3 protein: CASSQDRGRSYGYTF

V gene: TRBV28
J gene: TRBJ2-7
CDR3 length: 16
D gene: TRBD1
clone size: .
CDR3 DNA: TGTGCCAGCAGTCCCGCCGATGAGACAGGGGGCTACGAGCAGTACTTC
CDR3 protein: CASSPADETGGYEQYF

V gene: TRBV5-6
J gene: TRBJ1-1
CDR3 length: 16
D gene: .
clone size: .
CDR3 DNA: TGTGCCAGCAGCTTTTTCCCCGGTTCAACTGGCACTGAAGCTTTCTTT
CDR3 protein: CASSFFPGSTGTEAFF

V gene: TRBV18
J gene: TRBJ1-1
CDR3 length: 13
D gene: .
clone size: .
CDR3 DNA: TGTGCCAGCTCAACGGACTGGAACACTGAAGCTTTCTTT
CDR3 protein: CASSTDWNTEAFF